This T cell receptor beta chain was sequenced during a study of T cell responses to AZD1222 COVID-19 vaccine. The overall study: Second-dose intervals near 4 or 12 weeks were combined.

V dropped 6 bases and J dropped 4 bases, with 16 bases sitting between them. Germline CDR1 and CDR2: SQVTM and ANQGSEA. The CDR3 contains 14 residues. Points on this clone: What it recognizes is unknown.

Sequencing used immunoSEQ multiplex PCR; TCRdb keeps in-frame clones, though not all of them. The top ten clones hold approximately 3.5% of a sample with over 100,000 clones, roughly 90% of them seen once. Study conclusions and caveats: Nearly half of unique spike-specific TCRs reportedly avoided B.1.351 and B.1.1.7 mutated regions. Seropositive status at baseline applied to only a handful of AZD1222 recipients. No day 14 peak samples; only post-peak repertoires were characterized.

This chain connects TRBV29-1 to TRBJ1-3; D gene ambiguous. This TCR came from an adult in good health. Specimen: peripheral blood, collected on day 0 of AZD1222 vaccination. The CDR3 loop reads CSVKIPPYGNTIYF. CDR3 bases: TGCAGCGTCAAAATTCCACCGTACGGAAACACCATATATTTT.